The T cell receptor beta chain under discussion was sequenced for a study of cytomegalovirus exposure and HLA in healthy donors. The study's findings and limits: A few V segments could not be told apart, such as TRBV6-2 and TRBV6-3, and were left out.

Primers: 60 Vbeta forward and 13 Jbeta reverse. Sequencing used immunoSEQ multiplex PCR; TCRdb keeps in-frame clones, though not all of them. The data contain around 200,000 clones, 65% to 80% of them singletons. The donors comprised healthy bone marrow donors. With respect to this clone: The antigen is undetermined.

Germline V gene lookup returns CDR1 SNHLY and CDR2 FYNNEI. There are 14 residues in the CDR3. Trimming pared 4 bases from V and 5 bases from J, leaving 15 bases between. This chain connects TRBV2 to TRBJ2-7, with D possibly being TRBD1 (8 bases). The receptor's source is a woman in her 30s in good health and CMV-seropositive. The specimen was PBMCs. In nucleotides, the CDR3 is TGTGCCAGCAGTGTATTACAGGGGGGGGACGAGCAGTACTTC. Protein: CASSVLQGGDEQYF.